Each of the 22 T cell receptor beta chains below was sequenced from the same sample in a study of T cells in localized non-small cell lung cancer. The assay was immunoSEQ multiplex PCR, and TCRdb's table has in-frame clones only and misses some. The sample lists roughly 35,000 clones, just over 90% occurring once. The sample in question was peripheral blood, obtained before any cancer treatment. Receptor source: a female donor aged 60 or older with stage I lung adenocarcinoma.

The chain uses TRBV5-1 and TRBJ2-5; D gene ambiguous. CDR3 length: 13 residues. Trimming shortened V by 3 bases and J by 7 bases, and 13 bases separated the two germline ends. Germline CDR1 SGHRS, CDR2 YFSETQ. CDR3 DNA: TGCGCCAGCAGCTGGACGGGTGGTGGGACCCAGTACTTC. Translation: CASSWTGGGTQYF.

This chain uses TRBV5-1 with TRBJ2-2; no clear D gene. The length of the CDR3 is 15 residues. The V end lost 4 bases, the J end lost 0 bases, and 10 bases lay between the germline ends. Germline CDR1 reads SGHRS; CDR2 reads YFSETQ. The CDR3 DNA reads TGCGCCAGCAGCAGGGAACCTCCGAACACCGGGGAGCTGTTTTTT. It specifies CASSREPPNTGELFF.

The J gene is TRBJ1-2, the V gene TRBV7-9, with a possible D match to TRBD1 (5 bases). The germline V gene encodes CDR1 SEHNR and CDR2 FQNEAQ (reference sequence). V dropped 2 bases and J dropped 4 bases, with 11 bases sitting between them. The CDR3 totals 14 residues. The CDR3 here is CASSLLAGTYGYTF. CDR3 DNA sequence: TGTGCCAGCAGCTTATTGGCAGGGACCTATGGCTACACCTTC.

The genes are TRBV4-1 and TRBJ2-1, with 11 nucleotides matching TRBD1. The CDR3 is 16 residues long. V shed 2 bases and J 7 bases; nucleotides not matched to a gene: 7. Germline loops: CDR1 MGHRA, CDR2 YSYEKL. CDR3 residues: CASSQPGQGAINEQFF. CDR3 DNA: TGCGCCAGCAGCCAACCTGGACAGGGGGCGATTAATGAGCAGTTCTTC.

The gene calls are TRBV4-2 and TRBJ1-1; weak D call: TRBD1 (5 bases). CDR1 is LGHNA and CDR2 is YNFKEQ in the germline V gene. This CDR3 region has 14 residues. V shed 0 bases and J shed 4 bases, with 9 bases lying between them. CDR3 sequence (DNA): TGTGCCAGCAGCCAAGATACCAGGGCCACTGAAGCTTTCTTT. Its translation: CASSQDTRATEAFF.

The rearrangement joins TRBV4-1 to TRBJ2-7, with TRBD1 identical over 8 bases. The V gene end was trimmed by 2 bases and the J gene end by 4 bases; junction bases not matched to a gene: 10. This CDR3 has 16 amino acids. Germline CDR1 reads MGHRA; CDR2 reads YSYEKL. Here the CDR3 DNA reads TGCGCCAGCAGCCAATCCCCGCTCAGGGGGCAGTACGAGCAGTACTTC. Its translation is CASSQSPLRGQYEQYF.

DNA for the CDR3: TGTGCCAGCAGTCCGGACAGGGATCGTCAGCCCCAGCATTTT. It specifies CASSPDRDRQPQHF. The chain combines TRBV6-1 with TRBJ1-5; 8 bases fit TRBD1. Germline V gene data show CDR1 as MNHNS and CDR2 as SASEGT. The V and J ends lost 5 bases and 6 bases, in that order; junction bases with no gene match: 6. CDR3 length equals 14 residues.

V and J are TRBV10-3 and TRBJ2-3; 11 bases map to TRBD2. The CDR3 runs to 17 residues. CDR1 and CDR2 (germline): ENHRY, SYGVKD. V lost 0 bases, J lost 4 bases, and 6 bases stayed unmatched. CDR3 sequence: CAISESGLAGGPDTQYF. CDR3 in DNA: TGTGCCATCAGTGAGTCGGGTCTAGCGGGGGGTCCAGATACGCAGTATTTT.

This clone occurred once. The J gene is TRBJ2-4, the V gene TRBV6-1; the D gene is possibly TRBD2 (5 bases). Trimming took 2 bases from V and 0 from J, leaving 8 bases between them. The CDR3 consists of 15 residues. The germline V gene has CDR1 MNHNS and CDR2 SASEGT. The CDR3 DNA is TGTGCCAGCAGTGAACGGGGTCTAGCCAAAAACATTCAGTACTTC. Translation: CASSERGLAKNIQYF.

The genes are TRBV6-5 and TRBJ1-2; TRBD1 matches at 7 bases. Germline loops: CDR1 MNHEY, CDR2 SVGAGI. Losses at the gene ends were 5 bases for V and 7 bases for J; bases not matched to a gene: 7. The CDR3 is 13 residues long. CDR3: CASSLQQGSGYTF. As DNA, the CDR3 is TGTGCCAGCAGTCTTCAACAGGGGAGTGGCTACACCTTC.

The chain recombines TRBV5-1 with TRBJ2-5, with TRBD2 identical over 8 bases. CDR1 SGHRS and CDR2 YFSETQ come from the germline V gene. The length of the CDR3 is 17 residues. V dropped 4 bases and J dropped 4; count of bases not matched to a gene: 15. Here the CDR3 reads CASSLKLAGGRGETQYF. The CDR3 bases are TGCGCCAGCAGCCTAAAGCTAGCGGGCGGAAGGGGAGAGACCCAGTACTTC.

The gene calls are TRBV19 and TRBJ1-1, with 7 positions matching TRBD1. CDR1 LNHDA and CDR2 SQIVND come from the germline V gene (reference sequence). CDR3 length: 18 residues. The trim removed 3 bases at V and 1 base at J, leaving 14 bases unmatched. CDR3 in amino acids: CASSITRSSDRPNTEAFF. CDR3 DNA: TGTGCCAGTAGTATCACCCGCTCCTCGGACAGGCCGAACACTGAAGCTTTCTTT.

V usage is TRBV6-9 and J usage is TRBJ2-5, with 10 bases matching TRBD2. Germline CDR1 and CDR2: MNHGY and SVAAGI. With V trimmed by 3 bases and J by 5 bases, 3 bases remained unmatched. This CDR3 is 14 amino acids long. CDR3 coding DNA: TGTGCCAGCAGTTACTTGACTAGCGGGGAGACCCAGTACTTC. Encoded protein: CASSYLTSGETQYF.

Here the CDR3 reads CASSGFNTGELFF. DNA for the CDR3: TGTGCCAGCAGTGGATTTAACACCGGGGAGCTGTTTTTT. The chain uses TRBV6-1 and TRBJ2-2; D uncertain. Germline V gives CDR1 MNHNS, CDR2 SASEGT. V lost 4 bases to trimming and J lost 2 bases, with 5 bases between them. The CDR3 length is 13 residues.

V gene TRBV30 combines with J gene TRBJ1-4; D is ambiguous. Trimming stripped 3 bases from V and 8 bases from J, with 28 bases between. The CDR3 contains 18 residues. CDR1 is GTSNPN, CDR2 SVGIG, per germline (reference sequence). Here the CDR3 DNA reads TGTGCCTGGAGCACCCGACGGAATATTGTGCAGGCACCAGAAAAACTGTTTTTT. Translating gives CAWSTRRNIVQAPEKLFF.

DNA for the CDR3: TGTGCCAGCAGTGAAATCCCGAGGGGGCTGTTTTTT. It yields the protein CASSEIPRGLFF. This chain connects TRBV6-1 to TRBJ1-4, with D tentatively TRBD1 (6 bases). The CDR3 spans 12 residues. Per the germline V gene, CDR1 is MNHNS and CDR2 is SASEGT. V lost 2 bases, J lost 14 bases, and 12 bases lay in between.

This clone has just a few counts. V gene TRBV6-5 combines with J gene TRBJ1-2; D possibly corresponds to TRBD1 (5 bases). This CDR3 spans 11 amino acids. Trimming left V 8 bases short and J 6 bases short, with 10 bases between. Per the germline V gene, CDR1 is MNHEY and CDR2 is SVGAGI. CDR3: CASGGRDGYTF. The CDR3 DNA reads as TGTGCCAGCGGGGGAAGAGATGGCTACACCTTC.

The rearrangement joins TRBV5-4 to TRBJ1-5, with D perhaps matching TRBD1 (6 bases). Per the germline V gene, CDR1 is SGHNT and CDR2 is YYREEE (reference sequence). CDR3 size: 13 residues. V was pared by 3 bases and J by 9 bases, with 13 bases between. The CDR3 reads CASSSGAAGPQHF. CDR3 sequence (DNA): TGTGCCAGCAGCTCGGGGGCTGCGGGGCCCCAGCATTTT.

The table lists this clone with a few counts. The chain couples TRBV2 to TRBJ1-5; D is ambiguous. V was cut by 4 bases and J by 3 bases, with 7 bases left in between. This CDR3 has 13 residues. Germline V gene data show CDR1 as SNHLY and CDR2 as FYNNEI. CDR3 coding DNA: TGTGCCAGCAGTGTGGCTTACAATCAGCCCCAGCATTTT. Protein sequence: CASSVAYNQPQHF.

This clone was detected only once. CDR3 region: CASSAGQLYEQYF. The CDR3 nucleotides are TGTGCCAGCAGTGCGGGACAGCTCTACGAGCAGTACTTC. The rearrangement joins TRBV25-1 to TRBJ2-7; the match to TRBD1 covers 7 bases. Germline V CDR1 and CDR2: MGHDK, SYGVNS. The CDR3 contains 13 residues. V shed 4 bases and J 3 bases; nucleotides not matched to a gene: 3.

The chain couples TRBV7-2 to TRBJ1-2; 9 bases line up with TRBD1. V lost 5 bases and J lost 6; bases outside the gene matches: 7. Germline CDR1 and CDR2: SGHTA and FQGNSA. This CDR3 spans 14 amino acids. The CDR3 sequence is CASSTWTGDHGYTF. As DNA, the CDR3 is TGTGCCAGCAGCACTTGGACAGGGGATCATGGCTACACCTTC.

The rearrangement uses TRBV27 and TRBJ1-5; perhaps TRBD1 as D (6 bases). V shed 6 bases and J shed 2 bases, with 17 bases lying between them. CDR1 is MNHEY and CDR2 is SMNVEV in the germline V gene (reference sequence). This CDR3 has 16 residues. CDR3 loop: CASSLEGVWGNQPQHF. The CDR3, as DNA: TGTGCCAGCAGCTTGGAGGGGGTTTGGGGCAATCAGCCCCAGCATTTT.